This paragraph reports one TCR beta chain. What antigen it recognizes has not been identified. Base qualities are not recorded, but no much larger clone differs from it by a single base. The germline V end is reduced by 4 bases and the J end by 5 bases; junction bases left unmatched: 8. The cysteine opens and the phenylalanine closes a CDR3 of 17 amino acids. The CDR3 DNA has 51 bases and is translated from base 1. As encoded in the germline V gene (reference sequence), CDR1 is GTSNPN while CDR2 is SVGIG. The immunoSEQ Assay, a bias-controlled multiplex PCR, was used to amplify TCRbeta CDR3 regions from genomic DNA. In the source study's methods: Nucleated cell counts per sample were estimated from amplification of reference gene primers within the assay. Sequence reads were collapsed and filtered to measure the absolute abundance of every unique TCRbeta CDR3 rearrangement. For each sample, productive Simpson clonality was calculated as the square root of Simpson's diversity index across productive rearrangements. TCRdb stores this immuneACCESS table with in-frame sequences only. Part of the clones is absent; in the studies checked, under half of the shortfall reflects unresolved V genes, and no reason is known for the rest. The V and J calls and clone size are taken from that table; D and trimming were inferred from the DNA. For this sample there are about 91,000 clones; 70% to 90% appear just once. The ten largest clones represent 7.5% to 10% of the sample.

This entry belongs to a study of blood T cell repertoires in COVID-19 (dated by TCRdb to the early 2020s). With respect to the entire study: Samples covering the acute and convalescent phases of COVID-19 were provided by collaborators in the United States, Italy and Spain. The material from the prospective study consisted of cDNA or gDNA derived from T cells, B-cell-depleted T cells, or PBMCs. Subjects who had been exposed to COVID-19, were actively infected with it, or had recovered from it provided the deeply sampled blood TCRbeta repertoires that made up the dataset. The repertoires were made available in a free public database intended to serve as a resource for research on the immune response to SARS-CoV-2. Samples were obtained from the ongoing ImmuneRACE study (first 160 participants) and from 1,200 or so subjects provided by 6 global collaborators. Nearly every sample came with metadata listing a de-identified subject ID, COVID-19 status, age in years and sex. Where available, HLA class I and class II types were taken from metadata supplied by the sample provider and were not determined by assay-based typing. Broader findings and caveats from the paper: How much clinical and demographic metadata was included differed by source and by participant, and the metadata was provided uncurated.

Collaborating institutions collected whole blood in K2EDTA tubes following their own protocols. For TCRbeta analysis, collaborators shipped samples as frozen whole blood, isolated PBMCs, or DNA extracted from either of those sample types. Sequenced: peripheral blood. The V gene is TRBV30 and the J gene is TRBJ2-2; TRBD2 aligns with 15 central bases. The TCR sequence derives from an older woman with acute or convalescent COVID-19. The CDR3 has the sequence CAWNGLAGGPGTGELFF. The DNA sequence reads TGTGCCTGGAACGGACTAGCGGGAGGGCCGGGTACCGGGGAGCTGTTTTTT.